Listed below are T cell receptor beta chains from one sample, sequenced in a study of Ad26.COV2.S vaccination and SARS-CoV-2 variants. Some clones are missing from TCRdb's copy, which holds only in-frame ones; the method was immunoSEQ multiplex PCR. The table has around 450,000 clones, roughly 88% seen once. The sequences come from peripheral blood, collected in a trial of Ad26.COV2.S vaccine versus placebo. The receptors stem from a person between 18 and 65 years old who received the Ad26.COV2.S COVID-19 vaccine or a placebo. Both conserved end residues are part of each CDR3. Clone size is stated in some rows and not others, as once, few, many or a class when expanded.

J	V	size	CDR3
TRBJ2-3	TRBV18	-	CASSPRRTDTDTQYF
TRBJ2-7	TRBV2	-	CASSASSQYPYEQYF
TRBJ2-5	TRBV3-1/TRBV3-2	-	CASSQEGGTAETQYF
TRBJ2-7	TRBV16	-	CASSQSGPVYEQYF
TRBJ1-4	TRBV18	-	CASSDDRGEKLFF
TRBJ2-2	TRBV28	-	CASSLLFGLAGGLNTGELFF
TRBJ1-6	TRBV30	-	CAWKGASYNSPLHF
TRBJ1-4	TRBV10-3	few	CAISGDLGEKLFF
TRBJ2-1	TRBV10-3	-	CATHRDREDEQFF
TRBJ2-1	TRBV6-4	-	CASSDSQRGEQFF
TRBJ2-7	TRBV4-2	-	CASSQGQGNSYEQYF
TRBJ2-1	TRBV19	-	CASSSGTGWYNEQFF
TRBJ2-7	TRBV29-1	-	CSGAEKYEQYF
TRBJ1-2	TRBV7-9	once	CASSLGDRGPGGYTF
TRBJ2-7	TRBV10-3	-	CAISIAGVNYEQYF
TRBJ2-1	TRBV7-2	-	CASSLEDFQVNEQFF
TRBJ1-5	TRBV18	-	CASSPNPGGNQPQHF
TRBJ2-1	TRBV10-3	once	CAISPSTSGHNEQFF
TRBJ1-4	TRBV28	-	CASSLSRGLGLAYF
TRBJ2-7	TRBV27	-	CASSTISSYEQYF
TRBJ2-6	TRBV6-2/TRBV6-3	-	CASSYSRSGANVLTF
TRBJ1-1	TRBV7-9	-	CASSLVSLKNTEAFF
TRBJ1-6	TRBV5-1	-	CASSIGTGEGNSPLHF
TRBJ2-1	TRBV21-1	-	CASSKLGPTSEQFF
TRBJ2-1	TRBV28	-	CASSLRFFGASGDEQFF
TRBJ1-5	TRBV7-9	-	CASSLAGQPWAQHF
TRBJ2-5	TRBV18	once	CASSPGQGRRETQYF
TRBJ2-7	TRBV30	once	CAFTPQRASSYEQYF
TRBJ2-1	TRBV5-1	-	CASSLGSYNEQFF
TRBJ2-7	TRBV18	-	CASSPSRTGNDEQYF
TRBJ2-2	TRBV4-1	-	CASSPLGASTGELFF
TRBJ2-1	TRBV7-8	-	CASSPGTGSLAGDVGEQFF
TRBJ2-7	TRBV7-8	-	CASSLRAVSPGEQYF
TRBJ2-1	TRBV5-6	-	CASSLYWTSVHNEQFF
TRBJ2-5	TRBV3-1/TRBV3-2	-	CASSSETQYF
TRBJ1-5	TRBV6-1	-	CASSDDQPQHF
TRBJ2-5	TRBV7-3	many	CASSFGAGLQETQYF
TRBJ2-7	TRBV6-2/TRBV6-3	-	CASSQAYEQYF
TRBJ1-6	TRBV14	-	CASSQDLRSPLHF
TRBJ1-5	TRBV18	-	CASSPGRNQPQHF
TRBJ1-1	TRBV6-2/TRBV6-3	-	CASSYSGGLRAFF
TRBJ2-5	TRBV5-6	-	CASSYGPLGTQYF